Listed below are T cell receptor beta chains from one sample, sequenced in a study of CD8+ T cells in alopecia areata. Clones were sequenced by immunoSEQ multiplex PCR, and TCRdb holds only the in-frame ones, with some missing. Of under 95,000 clones in the sample, just over 70% were seen once. This material consisted of CD8+ T cells sorted from blood, taken at approximately week 44, from a patient treated with tofacitinib. Receptors were obtained from a human donor with alopecia areata. Each CDR3 is given with its conserved first and last residue. The order of the fields is clone size, J gene, D gene, V gene, CDR3 protein, CDR3 DNA. D genes are given only for firm matches. Expanded clones get a size class; other rows say once, few or many, or leave the size out.

size: -; J: TRBJ1-2; D: -; V: TRBV29-1; CDR3: CSVWFVGQVNGYTF; DNA: TGCAGCGTTTGGTTCGTCGGGCAGGTTAATGGCTACACCTTC
size: -; J: TRBJ1-1; D: TRBD1; V: TRBV27; CDR3: CASCPLGTATEAFF; DNA: TGTGCCAGCTGCCCGTTGGGGACAGCGACTGAAGCTTTCTTT
size: -; J: TRBJ2-7; D: -; V: TRBV14; CDR3: CASSQAPRGEQYF; DNA: TGTGCCAGCAGCCAAGCTCCCAGGGGCGAGCAGTACTTC
size: -; J: TRBJ1-1; D: TRBD1; V: TRBV5-6; CDR3: CASSFNRNRGLITEAFF; DNA: TGTGCCAGCAGCTTTAACAGGAACAGGGGGCTGATCACTGAAGCTTTCTTC
size: -; J: TRBJ1-1; D: -; V: TRBV27; CDR3: CASSFTVNTEAFF; DNA: TGTGCCAGCAGTTTCACGGTGAACACTGAAGCTTTCTTT
size: -; J: TRBJ2-3; D: -; V: TRBV7-2; CDR3: CASILLPEDTQYF; DNA: TGTGCCAGCATATTACTACCGGAAGATACGCAGTATTTT
size: -; J: TRBJ1-6; D: -; V: TRBV2; CDR3: CASEDLGNSPLHF; DNA: TGTGCCAGCGAGGACCTGGGGAATTCACCCCTCCACTTT
size: -; J: TRBJ2-2; D: -; V: TRBV6-5; CDR3: CASSYSRNTGELFF; DNA: TGTGCCAGCAGTTACTCGCGTAACACCGGGGAGCTGTTTTTT
size: few; J: TRBJ2-1; D: -; V: TRBV4-1; CDR3: CASSQDRRYDNEQFF; DNA: TGCGCCAGCAGCCAAGATCGGCGATATGACAATGAGCAGTTCTTC
size: -; J: TRBJ2-3; D: -; V: TRBV21-1; CDR3: CASSPAGSTDTQYF; DNA: TGTGCCAGCAGCCCCGCGGGGAGCACAGATACGCAGTATTTT
size: -; J: TRBJ2-6; D: -; V: TRBV7-2; CDR3: CASSPLLQSSGANVLTF; DNA: TGTGCCAGCAGCCCCTTATTACAGAGCTCTGGGGCCAACGTCCTGACTTTC
size: -; J: TRBJ1-5; D: -; V: TRBV11-2; CDR3: CASSLGGRGRNQPQHF; DNA: TGTGCCAGCAGCTTAGGCGGCAGGGGCCGAAATCAGCCCCAGCATTTT
size: once; J: TRBJ1-2; D: TRBD1; V: TRBV15; CDR3: CATSRTGGQGASDGYTF; DNA: TGTGCCACCAGCAGGACCGGCGGCCAGGGGGCCTCCGATGGCTACACCTTC
size: -; J: TRBJ2-7; D: TRBD1; V: TRBV7-3; CDR3: CASGDSSYEQYF; DNA: TGTGCCAGCGGGGACAGCTCATACGAGCAGTACTTC
size: -; J: TRBJ2-7; D: TRBD2; V: TRBV5-1; CDR3: CASSSSGVSYEQYF; DNA: TGCGCCAGCAGCTCTAGCGGGGTCTCCTACGAGCAGTACTTC
size: -; J: TRBJ1-1; D: TRBD1; V: TRBV2; CDR3: CASSDGQGRTEAFF; DNA: TGTGCCAGCAGCGACGGACAGGGCAGGACTGAAGCTTTCTTT
size: -; J: TRBJ1-2; D: TRBD1; V: TRBV7-9; CDR3: CASSRPGQGNYGYTF; DNA: TGTGCCAGCAGCCGGCCGGGACAGGGGAATTATGGCTACACCTTC
size: once; J: TRBJ2-7; D: -; V: TRBV27; CDR3: CASSHARGNYEQYF; DNA: TGTGCCAGCAGTCACGCGCGGGGAAACTACGAGCAGTACTTC
size: -; J: TRBJ1-5; D: -; V: TRBV6-6; CDR3: CASSYSEEYSNQPQHF; DNA: TGTGCCAGCAGTTACTCGGAGGAGTATAGCAATCAGCCCCAGCATTTT
size: -; J: TRBJ1-1; D: -; V: TRBV7-9; CDR3: CASSPGPGDTEAFF; DNA: TGTGCCAGCAGCCCGGGGCCAGGGGACACTGAAGCTTTCTTT
size: -; J: TRBJ1-2; D: -; V: TRBV19; CDR3: CASSIEAGAANYGYTF; DNA: TGTGCCAGTAGTATAGAGGCAGGGGCCGCGAACTATGGCTACACCTTC
size: -; J: TRBJ2-3; D: -; V: TRBV7-3; CDR3: CASSPTPGGPDTQYF; DNA: TGTGCCAGCAGCCCGACGCCGGGGGGCCCAGATACGCAGTATTTT
size: -; J: TRBJ2-7; D: -; V: TRBV29-1; CDR3: CSVERPDTESYEQYF; DNA: TGCAGCGTTGAAAGGCCGGACACGGAATCCTACGAGCAGTACTTC
size: -; J: TRBJ1-5; D: -; V: TRBV7-2; CDR3: CASSLAPDSSNQPQHF; DNA: TGTGCCAGCAGCTTAGCGCCGGACAGTAGCAATCAGCCCCAGCATTTT
size: -; J: TRBJ2-3; D: -; V: TRBV27; CDR3: CATTDRTDTQYF; DNA: TGTGCCACGACGGATCGCACAGATACGCAGTATTTT